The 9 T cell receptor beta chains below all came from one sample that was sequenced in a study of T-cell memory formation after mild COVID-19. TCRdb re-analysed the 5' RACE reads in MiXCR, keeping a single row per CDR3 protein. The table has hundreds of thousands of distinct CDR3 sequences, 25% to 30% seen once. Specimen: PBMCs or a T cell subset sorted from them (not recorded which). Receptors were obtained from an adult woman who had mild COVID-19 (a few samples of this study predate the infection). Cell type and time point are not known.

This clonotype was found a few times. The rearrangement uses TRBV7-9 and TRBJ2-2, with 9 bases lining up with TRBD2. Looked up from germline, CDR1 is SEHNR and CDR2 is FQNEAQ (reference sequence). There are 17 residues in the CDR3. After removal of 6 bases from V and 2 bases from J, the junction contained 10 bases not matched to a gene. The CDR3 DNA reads TGTGCCAGCAGAATTACCGGGACTAGCTTAAACACCGGGGAGCTGTTTTTT. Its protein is CASRITGTSLNTGELFF.

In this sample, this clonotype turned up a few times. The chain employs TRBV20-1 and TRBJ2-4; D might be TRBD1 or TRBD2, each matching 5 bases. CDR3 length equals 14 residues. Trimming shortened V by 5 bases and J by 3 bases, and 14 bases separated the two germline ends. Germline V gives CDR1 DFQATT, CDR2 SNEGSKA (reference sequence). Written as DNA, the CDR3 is TGCAGTGCTGCACCGGATGGGGGCAAAAACATTCAGTACTTC. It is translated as CSAAPDGGKNIQYF.

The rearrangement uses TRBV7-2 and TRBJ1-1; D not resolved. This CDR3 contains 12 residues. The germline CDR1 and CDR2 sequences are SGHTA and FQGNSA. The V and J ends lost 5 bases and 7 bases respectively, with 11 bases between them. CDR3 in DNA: TGTGCCAGCAGCCGCCTCGGGGTTGAAGCTTTCTTT. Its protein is CASSRLGVEAFF.

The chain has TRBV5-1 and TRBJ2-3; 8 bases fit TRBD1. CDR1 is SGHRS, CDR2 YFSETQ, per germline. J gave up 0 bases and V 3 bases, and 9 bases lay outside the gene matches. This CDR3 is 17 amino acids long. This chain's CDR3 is CASSSYDRGGSTDTQYF. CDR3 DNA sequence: TGCGCCAGCAGCTCCTATGACAGGGGCGGGAGCACAGATACGCAGTATTTT.

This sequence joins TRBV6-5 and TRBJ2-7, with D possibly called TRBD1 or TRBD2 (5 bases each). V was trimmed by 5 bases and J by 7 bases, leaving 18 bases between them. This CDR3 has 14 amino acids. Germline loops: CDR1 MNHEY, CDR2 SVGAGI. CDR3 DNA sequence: TGTGCCAGCAGTAGTCCGGGACGGAGGTATGAGCAGTACTTC. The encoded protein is CASSSPGRRYEQYF.

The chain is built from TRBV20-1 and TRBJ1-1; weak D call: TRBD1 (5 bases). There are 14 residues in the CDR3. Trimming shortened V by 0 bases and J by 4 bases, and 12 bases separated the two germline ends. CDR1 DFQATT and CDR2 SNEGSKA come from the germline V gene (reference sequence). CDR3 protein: CSARDKGRGTEAFF. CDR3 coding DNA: TGCAGTGCTAGAGATAAGGGAAGGGGCACTGAAGCTTTCTTT.

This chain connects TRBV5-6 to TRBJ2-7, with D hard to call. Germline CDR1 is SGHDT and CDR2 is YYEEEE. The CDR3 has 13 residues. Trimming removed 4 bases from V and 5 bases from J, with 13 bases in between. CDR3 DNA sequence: TGTGCCAGCAGCCTAGACCGGGTCCACGAGCAGTACTTC. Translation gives CASSLDRVHEQYF.

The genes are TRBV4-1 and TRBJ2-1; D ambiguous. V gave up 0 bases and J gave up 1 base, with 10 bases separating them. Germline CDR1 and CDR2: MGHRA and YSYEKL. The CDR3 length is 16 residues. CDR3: CASSQDRLESYNEQFF. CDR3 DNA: TGCGCCAGCAGCCAAGATAGGCTAGAATCCTACAATGAGCAGTTCTTC.

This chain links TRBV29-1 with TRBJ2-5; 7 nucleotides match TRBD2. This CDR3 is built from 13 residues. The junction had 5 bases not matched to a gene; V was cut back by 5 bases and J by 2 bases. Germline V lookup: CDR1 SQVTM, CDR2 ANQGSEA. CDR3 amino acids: CSVRWRGQETQYF. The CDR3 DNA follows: TGCAGCGTTCGGTGGCGGGGGCAAGAGACCCAGTACTTC. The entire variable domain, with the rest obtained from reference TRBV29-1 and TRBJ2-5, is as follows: SAVISQKPSRDICQRGTSLTIQCQVDSQVTMMFWYRQQPGQSLTLIATANQGSEATYESGFVIDKFPISRPNLTFSTLTVSNMSPEDSSIYLCSVRWRGQETQYFGPGTRLLVL.